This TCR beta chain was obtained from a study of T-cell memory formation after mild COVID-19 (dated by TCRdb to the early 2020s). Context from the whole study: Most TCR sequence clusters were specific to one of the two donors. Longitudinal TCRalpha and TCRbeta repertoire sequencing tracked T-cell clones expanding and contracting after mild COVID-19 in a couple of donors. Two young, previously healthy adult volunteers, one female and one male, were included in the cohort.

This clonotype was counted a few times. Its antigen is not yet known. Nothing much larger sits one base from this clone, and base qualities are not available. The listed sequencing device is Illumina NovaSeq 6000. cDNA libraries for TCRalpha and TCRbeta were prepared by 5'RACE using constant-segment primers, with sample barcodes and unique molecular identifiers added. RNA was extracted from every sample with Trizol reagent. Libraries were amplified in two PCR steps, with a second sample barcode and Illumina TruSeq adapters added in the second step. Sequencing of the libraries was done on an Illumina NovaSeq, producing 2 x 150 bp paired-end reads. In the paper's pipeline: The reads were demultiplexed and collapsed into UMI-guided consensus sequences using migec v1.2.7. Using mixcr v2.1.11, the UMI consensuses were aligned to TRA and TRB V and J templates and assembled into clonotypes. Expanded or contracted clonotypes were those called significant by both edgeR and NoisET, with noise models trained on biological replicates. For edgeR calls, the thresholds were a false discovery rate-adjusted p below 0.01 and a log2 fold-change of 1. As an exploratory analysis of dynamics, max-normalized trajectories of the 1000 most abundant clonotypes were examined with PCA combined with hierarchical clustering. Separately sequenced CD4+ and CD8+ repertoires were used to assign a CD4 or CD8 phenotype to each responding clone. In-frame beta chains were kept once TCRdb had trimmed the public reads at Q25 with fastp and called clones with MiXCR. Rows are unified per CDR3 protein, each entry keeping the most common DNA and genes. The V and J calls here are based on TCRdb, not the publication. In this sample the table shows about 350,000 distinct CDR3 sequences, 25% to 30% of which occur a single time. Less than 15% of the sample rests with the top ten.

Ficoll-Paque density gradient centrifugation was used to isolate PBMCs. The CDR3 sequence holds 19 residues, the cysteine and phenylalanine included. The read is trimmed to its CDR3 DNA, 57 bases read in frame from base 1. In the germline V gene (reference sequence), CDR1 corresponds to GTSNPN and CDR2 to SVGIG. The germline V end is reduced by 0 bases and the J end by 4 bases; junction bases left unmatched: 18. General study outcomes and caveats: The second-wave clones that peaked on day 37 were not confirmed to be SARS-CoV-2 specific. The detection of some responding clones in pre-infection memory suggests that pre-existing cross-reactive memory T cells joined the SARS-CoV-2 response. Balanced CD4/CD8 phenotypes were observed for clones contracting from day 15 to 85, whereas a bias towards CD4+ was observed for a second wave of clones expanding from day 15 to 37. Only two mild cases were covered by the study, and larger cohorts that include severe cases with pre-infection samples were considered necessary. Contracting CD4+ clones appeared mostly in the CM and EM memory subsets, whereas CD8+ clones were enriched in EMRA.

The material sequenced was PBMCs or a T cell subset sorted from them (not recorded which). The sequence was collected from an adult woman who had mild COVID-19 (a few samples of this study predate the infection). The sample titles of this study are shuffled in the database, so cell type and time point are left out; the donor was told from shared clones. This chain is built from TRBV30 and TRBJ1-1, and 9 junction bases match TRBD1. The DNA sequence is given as TGTGCCTGGAGTGTACTTGGAACAGGGGGCAAAAGTTTTGGCACTGAAGCTTTCTTT. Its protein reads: CAWSVLGTGGKSFGTEAFF.